These T cell receptor beta chains were read from a single sample in a study of blood T cell repertoires in COVID-19. Sequenced by immunoSEQ multiplex PCR; TCRdb stores in-frame clones only, minus some. The sample contains roughly 330,000 clones, 70% to 90% of which appear only once. Sequencing used peripheral blood. These receptors came from a man younger than 30 who had recovered from COVID-19. The CDR3 runs from the conserved cysteine through the conserved F or W. The D gene is left open where the match is weak. Size is stated for part of the rows, as once, few or many counts, or as a class when the clone is expanded.

d_gene	v_gene	abundance	j_gene	CDR3nt	CDR3aa
-	TRBV10-3	once	TRBJ2-3	TGTGCCGTAGAAGGACAAAGCACAGATACGCAGTATTTT	CAVEGQSTDTQYF
-	TRBV30	-	TRBJ2-3	TGTGCCTGGAGCGGGTCCACAGATACGCAGTATTTT	CAWSGSTDTQYF
TRBD2	TRBV7-7	-	TRBJ2-3	TGTGCCAGCAGCCTCGGGACTAGCGGGAGTGCAGATACGCAGTATTTT	CASSLGTSGSADTQYF
TRBD2	TRBV6-2/TRBV6-3	-	TRBJ2-7	TGTGCCAGCAGTTACGCTGGACTAGGGGCCTACGAGCAGTACTTC	CASSYAGLGAYEQYF
TRBD1	TRBV18	-	TRBJ1-1	TGTGCCAGCTCAGTTTCGGGACAGATGAACACTGAAGCTTTCTTT	CASSVSGQMNTEAFF
TRBD1	TRBV2	few	TRBJ1-6	TGTGCCAGCAGTGTCCTTGGACAGGGAGGCTCACCCCTCCACTTT	CASSVLGQGGSPLHF
TRBD2	TRBV4-2	-	TRBJ2-3	TGTGCCAGCAGCCAAGAGTTGAACGGGGGGTCATATACGCAGTATTTT	CASSQELNGGSYTQYF
TRBD2	TRBV5-1	-	TRBJ2-5	TGCGCCAGCAGCTCCGGACTAGCGGACGGAGAGACCCAGTACTTC	CASSSGLADGETQYF
TRBD2	TRBV27	-	TRBJ2-1	TGTGCCAGCAGACAAAGGACCACGGGGGGCTCCTACAATGAGCAGTTCTTC	CASRQRTTGGSYNEQFF
-	TRBV5-1	few	TRBJ2-7	TGCGCCAGCAGCCTCGTTTCCTCCTACGAGCAGTACTTC	CASSLVSSYEQYF
-	TRBV29-1	-	TRBJ2-5	TGCAGCGTTGTGTCTGAGCGGCGTCGAGAGACCCAGTACTTC	CSVVSERRRETQYF
TRBD2	TRBV7-8	-	TRBJ2-7	TGTGCCAGCAGCTCAGAGAAAAGGACTAGCGGGAGGTACGAGCAGTACTTC	CASSSEKRTSGRYEQYF
TRBD2	TRBV3-1/TRBV3-2	-	TRBJ2-7	TGTGCCAGCAGCCAAGATCGGCAGCGGGGGGTCTACGAGCAGTACTTC	CASSQDRQRGVYEQYF
-	TRBV12-3/TRBV12-4	-	TRBJ1-1	TGTGCCAGCAGCCCTGGGCCCCCTTACGGAGCTTTCTTT	CASSPGPPYGAFF
TRBD1	TRBV2	-	TRBJ1-1	TGTGCCAGCAGTGTTGAGGGGGCCACTGAAGCTTTCTTT	CASSVEGATEAFF
TRBD1	TRBV9	-	TRBJ2-7	TGTGCCAGCAGCTCGGGGACAGCCCAAGACGTACAGTACTTC	CASSSGTAQDVQYF
TRBD1	TRBV7-9	-	TRBJ2-5	TGTGCCAGCAGCCATTTCCGACAGGGGTCGGAGACCCAGTACTTC	CASSHFRQGSETQYF
TRBD2	TRBV7-9	-	TRBJ2-1	TGTGCCAGCCAACGGACTAGCGGGGGCCGGGATGGGGAGCAGTTCTTC	CASQRTSGGRDGEQFF
-	TRBV28	-	TRBJ1-4	TGTGCCAGCAGCCGTCACAGCCCAACTAATGAAAAACTGTTTTTT	CASSRHSPTNEKLFF
-	TRBV4-3	-	TRBJ2-1	TGCGCCAGCAGCCAAGCTGTCCCTACCTACAATGAGCAGTTCTTC	CASSQAVPTYNEQFF
TRBD2	TRBV7-2	-	TRBJ2-1	TGTGCCAGCAGCTTAGTAGGTAGCGGGGGGGTGGAGGGGTTCTTC	CASSLVGSGGVEGFF
-	TRBV6-6	-	TRBJ1-6	TGTGCCAGCAGTCTCACAGGGTTGAGCTCCTATAATTCACCCCTCCACTTT	CASSLTGLSSYNSPLHF
TRBD2	TRBV3-1/TRBV3-2	-	TRBJ2-1	TGTGCCAGCAGCCACCCGGGACTAGCGGGAATCAATGAGCAGTTCTTC	CASSHPGLAGINEQFF
-	TRBV3-1/TRBV3-2	-	TRBJ2-5	TGTGCCAGCAGCCAGGGACACGCTCAAGAGACCCAGTACTTC	CASSQGHAQETQYF
TRBD2	TRBV7-3	-	TRBJ2-7	TGTGCCAGCAGCACCACCGGGACGAGCGGGAACGAGCAGTACTTC	CASSTTGTSGNEQYF
TRBD2	TRBV19	-	TRBJ2-1	TGTGCCAGTAGTATGGCCAGCGGGGGCTCCTACAATGAGCAGTTCTTC	CASSMASGGSYNEQFF
-	TRBV7-9	few	TRBJ2-2	TGTGCCAGCAGCTTAGGGGCCCGGATTCCCGGGGAGCTGTTTTTT	CASSLGARIPGELFF
-	TRBV7-8	-	TRBJ1-5	TGTGCCAGCAGCTTAGAATGGTCTGGCAGGGAGGCAAGCAATCAGCCCCAGCATTTT	CASSLEWSGREASNQPQHF
-	TRBV5-4	-	TRBJ2-3	TGTGCCAGCAGCTTGGAGGCCAGGGTCGTTACAGATACGCAGTATTTT	CASSLEARVVTDTQYF
TRBD2	TRBV5-1	few	TRBJ2-2	TGCGCCAGCAGCTTGGATGCCGGGAGGGCGAACGGGGAGCTGTTTTTT	CASSLDAGRANGELFF
-	TRBV6-6	-	TRBJ2-1	TGTGCCAGCAGTTACCCCACCAGCACAGCCAATGAGCAGTTCTTC	CASSYPTSTANEQFF
-	TRBV12-3/TRBV12-4	-	TRBJ1-6	TGTGCCAGCAGTTCGGGGGGTTCACCCCTCCACTTT	CASSSGGSPLHF
TRBD2	TRBV3-1/TRBV3-2	-	TRBJ2-5	TGTGCCAGCAGCTCAGGACTAGCGGGGGGGCAACGGGCCCAGTACTTC	CASSSGLAGGQRAQYF
TRBD1	TRBV5-4	-	TRBJ2-1	TGTGCCAGCAGCTTGTACCGCCGGGACAGGGGGTCGGATGAGCAGTTCTTC	CASSLYRRDRGSDEQFF
-	TRBV4-1	-	TRBJ2-3	TGCGCCAGCAGCCAGAGACAAAGCACAGATACGCAGTATTTT	CASSQRQSTDTQYF
-	TRBV5-5	-	TRBJ2-7	TGTGCCAGCAGCTTGGGGAGGACGAGCTCCTACGAGCAGTACTTC	CASSLGRTSSYEQYF
TRBD1	TRBV5-1	-	TRBJ1-2	TGCGCCAGCAGCTTAGACAGGGGGTCAGGCTACACCTTC	CASSLDRGSGYTF
-	TRBV6-5	-	TRBJ1-1	TGTGCCAGCAGTTACGGTACAGAAGCTTTCTTT	CASSYGTEAFF
-	TRBV6-5	-	TRBJ2-4	TGTGCCAGCAGTTACATCGCGGGAGCCAAAAACATTCAGTACTTC	CASSYIAGAKNIQYF
-	TRBV7-9	-	TRBJ2-1	TGTGCCAGCAGCCGTACCGGACAGTATGAGCAGTTCTTC	CASSRTGQYEQFF